The clone carrying this T cell receptor beta chain has a handful of counts. Its specificity is unknown. These data originate in a study of T cell responses to AZD1222 COVID-19 vaccine. The table came from immunoSEQ multiplex PCR; TCRdb's copy has only in-frame clones and leaves some out. This repertoire shows around 120,000 clones, roughly 91% found once; its top ten account for approximately 5%. Trimming cost V 6 bases and J 5 bases, with 11 bases left between them. The CDR3 contains 13 residues. Whole-study findings and limits: In a largely white British group with more females than males, clonal diversity was possibly underestimated. Vaccination with two AZD1222 doses was followed by a rise in Spike-specific TCR breadth and depth. Repertoire collection took place solely once the T cell response had peaked. Distributed over spike, vaccine-associated CD4 TCRs predominated at 160-218 and 743-854.

This TCR derives from an adult who received the AZD1222 COVID-19 vaccine. The material sequenced was peripheral blood, taken 28 days after the second AZD1222 dose. The rearrangement uses TRBV12-3 or TRBV12-4 and TRBJ1-5, with TRBD1 as a possible D gene (5 bases). DNA for the CDR3: TGTGCCAGCAGGGCAGGGTTCGATCAGCCCCAGCATTTT. This codes for CASRAGFDQPQHF.